This is a list of T cell receptor beta chains from one sample in a study of T cells in Graves' hyperthyroidism and ophthalmopathy. TCRdb itself ran the multiplex PCR reads through MiXCR, one entry per CDR3 protein. The sample shows a few hundred thousand distinct CDR3 sequences, approximately 14% of them seen only once. The specimen sequenced was blood. Receptor source: a young woman with Graves' hyperthyroidism. The CDR3 runs from the conserved cysteine through the conserved F or W. Fields, in order: J gene, D gene, V gene, clone size, CDR3 length, CDR3 DNA, CDR3 protein. The D gene is left open where the match is weak. Only some rows state a clone size, as once, few, many or a class for expanded clones.

J: TRBJ2-3; D: .; V: TRBV19; size: .; length: 14; DNA: TGTGCCAGTAGTGAAAAGAGGACCACAGATACGCAGTATTTT; CDR3: CASSEKRTTDTQYF
J: TRBJ1-1; D: TRBD1; V: TRBV29-1; size: few; length: 13; DNA: TGCAGCGGCAGACAGGGACTGAACACTGAAGCTTTCTTT; CDR3: CSGRQGLNTEAFF
J: TRBJ2-5; D: TRBD1; V: TRBV28; size: many; length: 17; DNA: TGTGCCAGCAGTCCCCATTTCCAGACAGGGGCCGGAGAGACCCAGTACTTC; CDR3: CASSPHFQTGAGETQYF
J: TRBJ2-1; D: TRBD1; V: TRBV27; size: .; length: 18; DNA: TGTGCCAGCGGATTTCCTACTCTCGGGCAGGGGGCCCTCAGGCGGCAGTTCTTC; CDR3: CASGFPTLGQGALRRQFF
J: TRBJ2-1; D: TRBD2; V: TRBV27; size: many; length: 14; DNA: TGTGCCAGCAGTTTGCTCGGGAGGGCCCTTGAGCAGTTCTTC; CDR3: CASSLLGRALEQFF
J: TRBJ1-1; D: .; V: TRBV28; size: many; length: 15; DNA: TGTGCCAGCAGCCCCTTTACAGGGTGGAGGACTGAAGCTTTCTTT; CDR3: CASSPFTGWRTEAFF
J: TRBJ2-7; D: TRBD1; V: TRBV29-1; size: .; length: 14; DNA: TGCAGCGTTGAAGCTGGACAGGGGCGTCACGAGCAGTACTTC; CDR3: CSVEAGQGRHEQYF
J: TRBJ1-5; D: .; V: TRBV20-1; size: many; length: 14; DNA: TGCAGTGCTAGTCCGGATCCGGAGTATCAGCCCCAGCATTTT; CDR3: CSASPDPEYQPQHF
J: TRBJ2-7; D: TRBD1; V: TRBV29-1; size: few; length: 12; DNA: TGCAGCGTAGAACAGGGGAAACACGAGCAGTACTTC; CDR3: CSVEQGKHEQYF
J: TRBJ2-7; D: .; V: TRBV6-1; size: many; length: 15; DNA: TGTGCCAGCAGTGAAGAGCCGACACTACCCTACGAGCAGTACTTC; CDR3: CASSEEPTLPYEQYF
J: TRBJ2-1; D: TRBD2; V: TRBV30; size: .; length: 13; DNA: TGTGCCTGGAGTGGGGGACTAGAAAATGAGCAGTTCTTC; CDR3: CAWSGGLENEQFF
J: TRBJ1-5; D: .; V: TRBV5-1; size: few; length: 14; DNA: TGCGCCAGCAGCGCTACAGGGTCAGATCAGCCCCAGCATTTT; CDR3: CASSATGSDQPQHF
J: TRBJ2-7; D: .; V: TRBV10-3; size: once; length: 14; DNA: TGTGCCATCAGTGCCGGGACACAATCCTACGAGCAGTACTTC; CDR3: CAISAGTQSYEQYF
J: TRBJ2-3; D: TRBD2; V: TRBV10-3; size: .; length: 17; DNA: TGTGCCAGCAATGGGTCCCCAGCGGGAGGGCCGAGAGATACGCAGTATTTT; CDR3: CASNGSPAGGPRDTQYF
J: TRBJ2-7; D: TRBD1; V: TRBV28; size: many; length: 15; DNA: TGTGCCAGCGCTCCTGGGGACAGGGGAGCGCACGAGCAGTACTTC; CDR3: CASAPGDRGAHEQYF
J: TRBJ2-5; D: .; V: TRBV6-2/TRBV6-3; size: .; length: 15; DNA: TGTGCCAGCAGCCTTCTCGGAGGGCCGGGAGAGACCCAGTACTTC; CDR3: CASSLLGGPGETQYF
J: TRBJ2-7; D: TRBD1; V: TRBV5-1; size: few; length: 13; DNA: TGCGCCAGTGCGCCGGGACAGGGCTACGAGCAGTACTTC; CDR3: CASAPGQGYEQYF
J: TRBJ1-2; D: TRBD1; V: TRBV5-8; size: many; length: 14; DNA: TGTGCCAGCAGGGGACAGGGCCAAGGGAATGGCTACACCTTC; CDR3: CASRGQGQGNGYTF
J: TRBJ1-1; D: TRBD1; V: TRBV28; size: .; length: 15; DNA: TGTGCCAGCAGTTCCCGGGACAGGGCTTATACTGAAGCTTTCTTT; CDR3: CASSSRDRAYTEAFF
J: TRBJ2-7; D: .; V: TRBV20-1; size: .; length: 12; DNA: TGCGGTGCTGGGCGGCAGGGCTACGAGCAGTACTTC; CDR3: CGAGRQGYEQYF
J: TRBJ2-7; D: .; V: TRBV6-1; size: few; length: 16; DNA: TGTGCCAGCAGTCCTTCTTTTGACAGGAAGATTTACGAGCAGTACTTC; CDR3: CASSPSFDRKIYEQYF
J: TRBJ2-3; D: TRBD2; V: TRBV9; size: .; length: 17; DNA: TGTGCCAGCAGCCTGGGACTAGCGGGAGGTAGCACAGATACGCAGTATTTT; CDR3: CASSLGLAGGSTDTQYF
J: TRBJ2-2; D: .; V: TRBV5-1; size: .; length: 15; DNA: TGCCCCAGCAGCGGCCCGACCACGAACACCGGGGAGCTGTTTTTT; CDR3: CPSSGPTTNTGELFF
J: TRBJ2-2; D: TRBD2; V: TRBV5-1; size: .; length: 17; DNA: TGCGCCAGCAGCTTGGATGGGCTAGCGGGAGTTCCAGGGGAGCTGTTTTTT; CDR3: CASSLDGLAGVPGELFF
J: TRBJ2-7; D: TRBD1; V: TRBV27; size: few; length: 15; DNA: TGTGCCAGCAGTTTATTCGGCAGGGGGTACAACGAGCAGTACTTC; CDR3: CASSLFGRGYNEQYF
J: TRBJ2-3; D: TRBD2; V: TRBV6-1; size: few; length: 15; DNA: TGTGCCAGCAGTGATCAAGCTGGGGGGGCAGATACGCAGTATTTT; CDR3: CASSDQAGGADTQYF
J: TRBJ1-1; D: .; V: TRBV14; size: many; length: 16; DNA: TGTGCCAGCAGCCTAAAAGGGATGGGGCTGGGCACTGAAGCTTTCTTT; CDR3: CASSLKGMGLGTEAFF
J: TRBJ2-4; D: .; V: TRBV30; size: few; length: 12; DNA: TGTGCCTGGAGCCCAGACAAGGGCATTCAGTACTTC; CDR3: CAWSPDKGIQYF
J: TRBJ2-5; D: TRBD1; V: TRBV30; size: many; length: 19; DNA: TGTGCCTGGAGTGACCCCTCCCTCGCCTGGGACAGGGGTGGTGAGACCCAGTACTTC; CDR3: CAWSDPSLAWDRGGETQYF
J: TRBJ1-1; D: .; V: TRBV3-2; size: .; length: 13; DNA: TGTGCCAGCAGCCCATCCTTTGACAGCGAAGCTTTCTTT; CDR3: CASSPSFDSEAFF
J: TRBJ2-5; D: TRBD2; V: TRBV20-1; size: many; length: 14; DNA: TGCAGTGCTTTTGCAGCGGGAGCAGGAGAGACCCAGTACTTC; CDR3: CSAFAAGAGETQYF
J: TRBJ1-4; D: TRBD1; V: TRBV5-5; size: many; length: 15; DNA: TGTGCCAGCAGCTCACAGGGGGAGGCTAATGAAAAACTGTTTTTT; CDR3: CASSSQGEANEKLFF
J: TRBJ2-7; D: TRBD1; V: TRBV5-1; size: .; length: 16; DNA: TGCGCCAGCAGGCTCGGCACCGGGACAGTCACCTACGAGCAGTACTTC; CDR3: CASRLGTGTVTYEQYF
J: TRBJ2-2; D: TRBD2; V: TRBV5-1; size: many; length: 15; DNA: TGCGCCAGCAGCTTAAGCGGGAGCTATGCCGGGGAGCTGTTTTTT; CDR3: CASSLSGSYAGELFF
J: TRBJ2-3; D: TRBD2; V: TRBV10-3; size: .; length: 14; DNA: TGTGCCATCATGGGCGGGAGTACATCAGATACGCAGTATTTT; CDR3: CAIMGGSTSDTQYF
J: TRBJ2-3; D: .; V: TRBV20-1; size: .; length: 15; DNA: TGCAGTGCTACCTATCCGGGAGCGACCACAGATACGCAGTATTTT; CDR3: CSATYPGATTDTQYF
J: TRBJ2-1; D: TRBD2; V: TRBV27; size: many; length: 15; DNA: TGTGCCAGCAGTCCGCTAACTAGCGGGAGGTTAGGTGGGTTCTTC; CDR3: CASSPLTSGRLGGFF
J: TRBJ2-5; D: .; V: TRBV7-9; size: many; length: 14; DNA: TGTGCCAGCAGCTTAGCGACTTTAAGGGAATCTCAGTACTTC; CDR3: CASSLATLRESQYF
J: TRBJ2-1; D: .; V: TRBV12-5; size: many; length: 12; DNA: TGTGCTAGTGGTTACCTTTACAATGAGCAGTTCTTC; CDR3: CASGYLYNEQFF
J: TRBJ1-3; D: .; V: TRBV3-1; size: .; length: 16; DNA: TGTGCCAGCAGCCAAGAAACAGCATACTCTGGAAACACCATATATTTT; CDR3: CASSQETAYSGNTIYF
J: TRBJ2-3; D: TRBD1; V: TRBV12-3/TRBV12-4; size: many; length: 15; DNA: TGTGCCAGCAGCCGGGACAGGGTTTTGACAGATACGCAGTATTTT; CDR3: CASSRDRVLTDTQYF
J: TRBJ2-1; D: .; V: TRBV27; size: few; length: 15; DNA: TGTGCCAGCAGTACAAGTATAGCGGCCTTCAATGAGCAGTTCTTC; CDR3: CASSTSIAAFNEQFF
J: TRBJ1-3; D: .; V: TRBV24-1; size: few; length: 19; DNA: TGTGCCACCAGTGGTCCGGGGCTTTCAGTAGGTGATGCTGGAAACACCATATATTTT; CDR3: CATSGPGLSVGDAGNTIYF
J: TRBJ1-1; D: .; V: TRBV5-1; size: .; length: 15; DNA: TGCGCCAGCACAGAACCTGGGGTGGTGAACACTGGAGCTTTCTTT; CDR3: CASTEPGVVNTGAFF
J: TRBJ2-3; D: TRBD2; V: TRBV19; size: few; length: 17; DNA: TGTGCCAGCACTTACCACGGGCTAGCGGGAGTTGCAGATACGCAGTATTTT; CDR3: CASTYHGLAGVADTQYF